Listed below are T cell receptor beta chains from one sample, sequenced in a study of identical twins. Using its own MiXCR run on the 5' RACE reads, TCRdb lists one record per CDR3 protein. This sample yields roughly 500,000 distinct CDR3 sequences, of which about 20% are seen a single time; around 0.9% belongs to the top ten. The same sample was also studied in work on T cells expressing NK-cell markers.

Input material: CD4+ T cells sorted from blood. The receptors come from a woman aged 18 to 35 in good health. Each CDR3 is given with its conserved first and last residue. A D gene is named only where the DNA matches it firmly. Some rows have no size entry. The others give once, few or many, or a class for an expanded clone.

j_call d_call clone_size v_call cdr3_aa cdr3_nt
TRBJ1-6 TRBD1 few TRBV20-1 CSAGRTGDLSFSPLHF TGCAGTGCCGGCCGGACAGGGGACCTGAGCTTTTCACCCCTCCACTTT
TRBJ2-1 TRBD2 NA TRBV7-2 CASSFRLAGAFDEQFF TGTGCCAGCAGCTTCCGACTAGCGGGGGCCTTTGATGAGCAGTTCTTC
TRBJ2-2 TRBD2 NA TRBV24-1 CATSDSPGLADANTGELFF TGTGCCACCAGTGATTCCCCCGGACTAGCGGATGCGAACACCGGGGAGCTGTTTTTT
TRBJ2-7 NA NA TRBV7-2 CASSLRQPAYEQYF TGTGCCAGCAGCTTACGACAGCCAGCCTACGAGCAGTACTTC
TRBJ2-4 NA NA TRBV5-6 CASSFWPKTFQYF TGTGCCAGCAGCTTCTGGCCAAAAACATTTCAGTACTTC
TRBJ2-3 TRBD1 NA TRBV20-1 CSARQGSADTQYF TGCAGTGCTCGACAGGGTTCGGCAGATACGCAGTATTTT
TRBJ2-1 NA NA TRBV21-1 CASSTEGTGGSNEQFF TGTGCCAGCAGCACCGAGGGGACAGGGGGTAGCAATGAGCAGTTCTTC
TRBJ2-7 TRBD1 NA TRBV7-2 CASSSRRTGRDEQYF TGTGCCAGCAGCTCCCGCCGGACAGGTCGGGACGAGCAGTACTTC
TRBJ1-1 NA NA TRBV2 CASSPDLFKEAFF TGTGCCAGCAGTCCGGACCTCTTCAAGGAGGCTTTCTTT
TRBJ2-1 NA NA TRBV20-1 CSARDSDPYNEQFF TGCAGTGCGAGAGACTCGGATCCCTACAATGAGCAGTTCTTC
TRBJ2-2 TRBD1 few TRBV7-7 CASSIRQGNTGELFF TGTGCCAGCAGCATAAGACAGGGCAACACCGGGGAGCTGTTTTTT